A selection of T cell receptor beta chains follows, all from one sample in a study of CD8 T cells in ankylosing spondylitis. MiXCR, run by TCRdb on the 5' RACE reads, gives a single entry per CDR3 protein. The sample has approximately 340,000 distinct CDR3 sequences; 14% to 15% are singletons. Specimen: blood, either unsorted or a sorted T cell fraction (not recorded which). The receptors were gathered from a male donor with ankylosing spondylitis or in good health (not recorded which). Each CDR3 is given without its conserved first and last residue. Some rows have no size entry. The others give once, few or many, or a class for an expanded clone.

>NA|TRBJ1-5|TRBV30
AWSVAGAQAQPQH
>NA|TRBJ1-4|TRBV6-1
ASTQPGNNEKLF
>few|TRBJ2-1|TRBV4-1
ASSQVLTSGGLSYNEQF
>NA|TRBJ1-6|TRBV5-1
ASSRDRENSPLH
>few|TRBJ2-4|TRBV7-2
ASSLSGGAPNIQY
>few|TRBJ2-3|TRBV3-1
ASSQVWRGPDTQY
>few|TRBJ1-2|TRBV5-1
ASSLDLQDNT
>many|TRBJ2-2|TRBV12-3/TRBV12-4
ASREEFGGASGELF
>NA|TRBJ1-6|TRBV21-1
ASTTKGGTGSHSPLH
>NA|TRBJ2-3|TRBV3-1
ASTQGTSGARTQY
>few|TRBJ1-2|TRBV27
ASSSWGQGYGYT
>few|TRBJ2-3|TRBV5-1
ASSLGLAGEADTQY